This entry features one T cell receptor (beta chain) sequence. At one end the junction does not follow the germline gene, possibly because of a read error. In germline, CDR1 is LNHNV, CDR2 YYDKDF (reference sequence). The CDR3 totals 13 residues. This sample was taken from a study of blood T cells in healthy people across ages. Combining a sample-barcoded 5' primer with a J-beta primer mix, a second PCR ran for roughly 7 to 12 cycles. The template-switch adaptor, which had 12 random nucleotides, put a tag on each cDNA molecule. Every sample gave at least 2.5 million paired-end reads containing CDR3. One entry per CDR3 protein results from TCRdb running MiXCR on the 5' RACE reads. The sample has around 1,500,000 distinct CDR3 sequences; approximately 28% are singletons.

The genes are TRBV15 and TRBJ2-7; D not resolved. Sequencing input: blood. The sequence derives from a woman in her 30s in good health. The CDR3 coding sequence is TGTGCCACCGGCAGAGTCCTCAGCTACGAGCAGTACTTC. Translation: CATGRVLSYEQYF. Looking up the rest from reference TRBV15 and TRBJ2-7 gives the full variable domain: DAMVIQNPRYQVTQFGKPVTLSCSQTLNHNVMYWYQQKSSQAPKLLFHYYDKDFNNEADTPDNFQSRRPNTSFCFLDIRSPGLGDTAMYLCATGRVLSYEQYFGPGTRLTVT.